This paragraph reports one T cell receptor (beta chain). What it recognizes is unknown. There were likely unrecorded immune exposures, though donors were nominally healthy when sampled. The data belong to a study of cytomegalovirus exposure and HLA in healthy donors. The study, taken as a whole, reports: Accurate predictions that matched the HLA-A and HLA-B alleles of most subjects were reportedly made from TCR beta sequences.

PCR employed 60 Vbeta and 13 Jbeta primers. The data were produced by immunoSEQ multiplex PCR, yet TCRdb's version contains in-frame clones alone and is incomplete. The sample has 200,000 or so clones, and its top ten clones hold approximately 0.74%. The V gene lost 4 bases and the J gene lost 0 bases, with 10 bases spanning the gap. Germline loops: CDR1 MNHEY, CDR2 SVGAGI. The CDR3 length is 15 residues. This chain connects TRBV6-5 to TRBJ1-3; weak D call: TRBD1 (6 bases). The sequencing input was PBMCs. The sequence was collected from a boy aged 5 to 17 in good health and CMV-seronegative. CDR3 protein: CASSLGGDSGNTIYF. CDR3 nucleotide sequence: TGTGCCAGCAGTTTAGGGGGGGACTCTGGAAACACCATATATTTT.